The source of this T cell receptor beta chain is a study of CD8+ T cells in alopecia areata. In each case, RNA was isolated and then reverse transcribed into cDNA as the sequencing template. Measured with immunoSEQ multiplex PCR; TCRdb has only the in-frame clones, and not every one. This table holds 130,000 to 150,000 clones, approximately 65% found once. This clone was counted a few times. Germline V gene lookup returns CDR1 GTSNPN and CDR2 SVGIG (reference sequence). Trimming removed 1 base at V and 3 bases at J, with 16 bases between. There are 15 residues in the CDR3. The chain links TRBV30 to TRBJ2-7; a possible D gene is TRBD2 (6 bases). Sequenced sample: CD8+ T cells sorted from blood. The source of this sequence is a human donor in good health. The CDR3, as DNA: TGTGCCTGGAGTGATCCCATTGGGAGGAACTACGAGCAGTACTTC. Its translation: CAWSDPIGRNYEQYF.